This T cell receptor beta chain was documented in a study of T cell repertoires in cytomegalovirus infection. V lost 0 bases to trimming and J lost 3 bases, with 9 bases between them. Per germline, CDR1 SGHDT and CDR2 YYEEEE. CDR3 length: 14 amino acids. One entry per CDR3 protein results from TCRdb running MiXCR on the reads. The sample holds nearly 550,000 distinct CDR3 sequences, approximately 15% seen once. The J gene is TRBJ1-2, the V gene TRBV5-6; D gene unclear. The clonotype was recovered from a human donor in good health (CMV status not recorded). Some clones in this sample may be carry-over from other donors' samples. The sample consisted of CD8+ T cells from PBMCs. CDR3 bases: TGTGCCAGCAGCTTGGTTCCGGCATACTATGGCTACACCTTC. The encoded protein is CASSLVPAYYGYTF.